This T cell receptor beta chain was sequenced in a study of beta chain features in type 1 diabetes. Concerning this clone itself: As yet, its antigen is unknown.

One heparinised blood draw, averaging about 116 mL, came from each donor. Sorting based on CD45RO/CCR7/CD25/CD127/CD95/CD27 separated CD4+ naive, central memory, regulatory and stem cell-like memory cells. All sorted populations exceeded 95% purity. Trimming shortened V by 5 bases and J by 6 bases, and 20 bases separated the two germline ends. The CDR3 spans 16 residues. Per the germline V gene, CDR1 is ENHRY and CDR2 is SYGVKD. Study-level findings and limits: Moderate but significant shortening of TCRB CDR3s was recorded in all four CD4+ subsets from Type 1 diabetes patients. The study found fewer insertions and more deletions at VDJ junctions in type 1 diabetes patients.

Investigators reverse transcribed all isolated RNA, so they sequenced expressed TCRB transcripts. Measured with immunoSEQ multiplex PCR; TCRdb has only the in-frame clones, and not every one. Altogether more than 250,000 clones are present, approximately 24% being singletons, with the ten largest covering around 0.013%. The sequenced material came from naive CD4+ T cells from blood. The chain carries TRBV10-3 and TRBJ2-1; a possible D gene is TRBD2 (5 bases). This clonotype originated in a woman aged 25 to 45 with type 1 diabetes. The CDR3: CAISKLSESLINEQFF. Here the CDR3 DNA reads TGTGCCATCAGTAAACTTAGCGAATCCCTGATCAATGAGCAGTTCTTC.